This T cell receptor (beta chain) emerged from a study of cytomegalovirus exposure and HLA in healthy donors (dated by TCRdb to the late 2010s). As for the study more broadly: An earlier analysis of under 600 of the donors reported approximately 270 Gb of sequence data and roughly 110 million unique TCR beta sequences from roughly 180 million T cells. Every repertoire in the discovery cohort had been generated on one and the same sequencing platform. In a later genetic analysis, genome-wide SNP genotypes for about 55% of the 666 donors were used, and that subset was treated as a discovery cohort. Donor age, sex, ethnicity and CMV serostatus were collected together with the repertoire data. The T cell repertoires of some 670 subjects were profiled by immunosequencing and related to cytomegalovirus serostatus. Of the roughly 430 genotyped donors, around 81% fell in the genetic ancestry cluster associated with self-reported Caucasian donors. On average, 235,054 unique TCR beta nucleotide sequences were sequenced per donor among 398 genotyped donors of the cohort, with roughly 18% of those sequences being non-productive. The study aimed to test whether cataloging public T cell receptors could reveal signatures of past pathogen exposure. In addition to the first cohort of 666 subjects, a separate validation cohort of over 90 different subjects was used. Several DR-DQ haplotypes were treated as single units for association and clustering because of strong linkage in the cohort. The number of typed donors differed by locus: about 620-640 for A, B, C, DRB1 and DQB1; some 500 for DQA1; roughly 600 for DPA1; and roughly 470 for DPB1. Rather than using new phenotypic data, the later analysis identified candidate immune exposures from TCR beta sequences and from how often those sequences occurred across donors. Roughly 300 gigabases of sequencing data and around 88 million unique TCR sequences made up an early release that covered around 640 HLA-typed donors. A later analysis re-examined previously published TCR beta repertoires from about 700 donors and added high-resolution HLA genotyping to investigate patterns of TCR occurrence. To decide whether each TCR beta V gene segment behaved as functional or pseudogenic, an earlier analysis of approximately 600 of the donors relied on high-throughput TCR beta sequencing. To predict cytomegalovirus infection status, the study brought together high-throughput TCR immunosequencing, statistical association of individual TCRs with disease status, and machine learning. Class I and class II HLA loci were covered by the typing at four-digit resolution. On the study overall, not on this receptor specifically: The study listed 170 or so TCR beta chains as associated with cytomegalovirus. A later genetic analysis associated a missense DCLRE1C variant with V-gene and J-gene trimming of TCR beta chains, and an independent cohort replicated the association. According to a later genetic analysis, donors in an Asian-associated ancestry cluster had fewer N-insertions in productive TCRs than the approximately 650-donor mean. Some IMGT-functional V segments, including TRBV6-2 and TRBV6-3, could not be distinguished by the 87-base-pair reads and were therefore excluded. Presence/absence analyses assumed roughly uniform sequencing depth across donors, an assumption that may not hold. A later analysis associated 15,000 to 20,000 TCR beta sequences with specific HLA alleles at a false discovery rate of 0.05. The authors suggested that the approach could potentially be generalized to other disease states and immunological phenotypes. The sequencing pipeline was judged likely to have produced a cluster of highly shared sequence variants as a technical artifact. The only immune exposure information available for the cohort was CMV serostatus. Compared with equally common non-associated chains, HLA-associated TCR beta chains in a later analysis were more clonally expanded and had lower generation probabilities. When HLA alleles, especially DR and DQ, strongly co-occurred, TCR associations were difficult to assign to individual alleles. Linkage disequilibrium might explain the correlated functional status among segregating V segments, but an unknown experimental factor could not be excluded. Most CMV-associated TCR beta chains appeared to be HLA-restricted in a later analysis, and the HLA associations seemed to be driven largely by CMV exposure. The earlier analysis of approximately 590 of the donors excluded roughly 17 rarely observed V segments, including chromosome 9 orphons, because counts were too low. A few of the identified cytomegalovirus-associated TCR beta chains were confirmed in vitro to be specific for cytomegalovirus antigens. In this cohort, only TCR beta chains were sequenced, and detectable features were limited by the absence of alpha or paired-chain data. In an earlier analysis of some 540 of the donors, most TCR beta V segments appeared in productive rearrangements about 87% or about 30% of the time, broadly matching IMGT annotations. A further reported finding was that TCR beta sequences accurately predicted the HLA-A and HLA-B alleles for most subjects in the first cohort. In a later analysis, TCR association rates were found to vary across HLA loci, with the most associated TCRs seen for DRB1 alleles and the fewest for HLA-C alleles. A later analysis reported that several top co-occurrence clusters appeared linked to parvovirus B19, influenza, CMV and Epstein-Barr virus. Across donors, most TCR sequences were observed very rarely, whereas some public TCRs were present in many individuals. Cytomegalovirus status was reported to be diagnosed by the classifier with high specificity and sensitivity in both the original and validation cohorts. Because some donors lacked HLA typing at each locus, the association tests relied only on the typed subset.

CDR1 and CDR2 are drawn from the germline V gene (reference sequence): SEHNR, FQNEAQ. The junction shows trimming of 5 bases on V and 7 bases on J, and the gene matches do not reach 15 bases of it. Measured from the cysteine to the phenylalanine, the CDR3 is 16 residues long. Of the read, only the CDR3 DNA is kept; its 48 bases are in frame from base 1. The cohort consisted of 600 to 700 healthy bone marrow donors. All cohort members were sampled while nominally healthy, although unrecorded immune exposures were likely present. The donor was CMV seropositive and was included in the group of 270 or so seropositive cohort members. A peripheral blood sample was collected from each donor, and TCR beta sequencing was performed on peripheral blood mononuclear cells. The Qiagen DNeasy Blood Extraction Kit was used to extract genomic DNA from the blood cell samples. Library creation used the immunoSEQ multiplex PCR assay. The multiplex PCR relied on a mix of 60 forward primers for TCR Vbeta segments and 13 reverse primers for TCR Jbeta segments. The CDR3 region of rearranged TCR beta genes was amplified from genomic DNA by a multiplex PCR assay. Amplified TCR beta libraries were sequenced as 87-base-pair reads on the Illumina HiSeq System. The paper's data handling went like this. A later analysis tallied 70 million to 100 million unique TCR beta chains across the 550 to 850 repertoires, and about 10 million of those chains were shared by two or more donors. To remove PCR and sequencing errors, raw reads were error-corrected and collapsed into unique sequences using a nearest-neighbor algorithm that merged closely related sequences. V, D and J gene segments were assigned by aligning CDR3 sequences to IMGT reference sequences. Each retained sequence needed at least a six-nucleotide match to both a V gene segment and a J gene segment. Rearrangements were called productive when the CDR3 lacked stop codons and stayed in frame with V and J; all others were non-productive. CDR3 was defined according to IMGT convention as the region running from the second conserved V-encoded cysteine to the conserved J-encoded phenylalanine. Sequences without an unambiguous match to a single V gene segment were excluded from the earlier analysis of approximately 600 of the donors. In an earlier analysis of 587 of the donors, a V segment was called functional when productive rearrangements were above 56.7%, and segregating when the standard deviation between donors exceeded 5%. A statistical classification framework was built for diagnosing cytomegalovirus status from the catalog of TCR beta chain sequences. A later analysis assigned V and J genes by comparing TCR nucleotide sequences with IMGT/GENE-DB human TR gene sequences. Using the TCRdist pipeline, a later analysis assigned CDR3 sequences along with most-parsimonious VDJ recombination scenarios. In a later analysis, every TCR beta chain was defined by the combination of its CDR3 amino acid sequence and its V-gene family, and reads without a unique V-gene family were dropped. As a way to deal with suspected cross-contamination and a sequencing artifact, a later analysis dropped 640 or so nucleotide sequences that were highly shared and had low generation probability. In a later analysis, a clonal expansion index was calculated for each public chain from normalized within-repertoire ranks of inferred template counts. In a later analysis, generation probabilities were computed using a VDJ recombination model fitted to out-of-frame rearrangements, and the results were checked against IGoR. In a later analysis, TCR-TCR, TCR-HLA and TCR-CMV co-occurrence was scored with hypergeometric tests, and a repertoire-size bias correction was applied to TCR pairs. To estimate false discovery rates, a later analysis permuted the HLA or CMV assignments 20 times. In a later analysis, co-occurring TCRs were grouped using DBSCAN, with TCRdist sequence similarity added in when clustering inside HLA-allele-positive subsets. Co-occurrence clustering excluded repertoires with fewer than 30,000 or more than 120,000 public chains, plus five with anomalous nucleotide sharing. Imported from immuneACCESS, the table was reduced by TCRdb to in-frame sequences with V and J called. These copies leave out some clones; in studies compared against another copy, an unresolved V gene accounts for under half, and the cause of the remainder is not known. V and J calls and clone size are given by that table; D and trimming were obtained from the DNA. For this sample the table gives approximately 180,000 clones, of which roughly 79% were detected only once. The ten largest clones capture roughly 4.9% of the sample.

On this clone itself: No antigen is known for it. The input lacks base qualities; no much larger clone sits a single base away.

This sequence uses TRBV7-9 and TRBJ2-5; 8 bases in the junction line up with TRBD2. This TCR came from a woman aged 18-30 years in good health and CMV-seropositive. What was sequenced was PBMCs. The DNA sequence is TGTGCCAGCAGCCCGCCGGGTAGCGGGACGATGTGGACCCAGTACTTC. It codes for CASSPPGSGTMWTQYF. Full variable domain (CDR3 extended with the reference TRBV7-9 and TRBJ2-5 proteins): DTGVSQNPRHKITKRGQNVTFRCDPISEHNRLYWYRQTLGQGPEFLTYFQNEAQLEKSRLLSDRFSAERPKGSFSTLEIQRTEQGDSAMYLCASSPPGSGTMWTQYFGPGTRLLVL.